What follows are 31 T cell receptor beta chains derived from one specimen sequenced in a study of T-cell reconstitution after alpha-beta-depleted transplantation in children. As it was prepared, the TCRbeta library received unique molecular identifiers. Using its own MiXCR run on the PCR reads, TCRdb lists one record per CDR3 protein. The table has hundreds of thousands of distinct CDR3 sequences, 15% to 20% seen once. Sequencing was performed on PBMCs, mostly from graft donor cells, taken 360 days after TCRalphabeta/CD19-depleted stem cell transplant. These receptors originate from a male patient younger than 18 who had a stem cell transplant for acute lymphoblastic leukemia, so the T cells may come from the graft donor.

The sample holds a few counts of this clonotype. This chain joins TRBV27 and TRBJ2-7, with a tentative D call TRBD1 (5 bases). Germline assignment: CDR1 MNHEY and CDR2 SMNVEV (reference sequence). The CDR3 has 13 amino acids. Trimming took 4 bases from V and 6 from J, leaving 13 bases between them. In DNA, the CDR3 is TGTGCCAGCAGTTCAGGGTTAATGGGCGAGCAGTACTTC. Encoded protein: CASSSGLMGEQYF.

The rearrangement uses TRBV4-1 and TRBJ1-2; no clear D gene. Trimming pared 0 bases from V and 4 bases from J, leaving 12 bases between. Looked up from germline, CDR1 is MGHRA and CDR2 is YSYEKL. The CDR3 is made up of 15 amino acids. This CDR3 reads CASSQDRAAFYGYTF. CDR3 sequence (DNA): TGCGCCAGCAGCCAAGATCGGGCTGCCTTCTATGGCTACACCTTC.

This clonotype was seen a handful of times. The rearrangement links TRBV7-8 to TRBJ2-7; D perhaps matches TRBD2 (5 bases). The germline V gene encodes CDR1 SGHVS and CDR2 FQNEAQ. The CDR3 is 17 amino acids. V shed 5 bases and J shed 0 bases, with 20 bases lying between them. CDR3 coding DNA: TGTGCCAGCAGCCGCTCTCCAGATGGGAGTTACTCCTACGAGCAGTACTTC. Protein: CASSRSPDGSYSYEQYF.

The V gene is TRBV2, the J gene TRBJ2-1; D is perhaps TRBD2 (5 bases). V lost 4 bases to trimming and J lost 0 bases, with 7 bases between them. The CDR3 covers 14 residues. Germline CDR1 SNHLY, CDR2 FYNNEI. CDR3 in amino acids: CASSGRPSYNEQFF. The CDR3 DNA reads TGTGCCAGCAGTGGGAGGCCCTCCTACAATGAGCAGTTCTTC.

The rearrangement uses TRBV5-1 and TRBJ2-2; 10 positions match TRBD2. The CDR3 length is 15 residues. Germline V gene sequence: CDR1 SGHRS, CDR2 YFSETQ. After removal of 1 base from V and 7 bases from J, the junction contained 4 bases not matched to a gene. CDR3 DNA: TGCGCCAGCAGCTTGAAGCCTAGCGGGGGCGGGGAGCTGTTTTTT. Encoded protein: CASSLKPSGGGELFF.

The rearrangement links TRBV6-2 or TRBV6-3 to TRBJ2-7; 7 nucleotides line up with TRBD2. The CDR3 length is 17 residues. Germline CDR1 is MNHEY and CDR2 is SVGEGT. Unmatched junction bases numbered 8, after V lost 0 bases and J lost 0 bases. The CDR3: CASSYSGGAELSYEQYF. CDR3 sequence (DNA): TGTGCCAGCAGTTACTCGGGAGGGGCCGAGCTCTCCTACGAGCAGTACTTC.

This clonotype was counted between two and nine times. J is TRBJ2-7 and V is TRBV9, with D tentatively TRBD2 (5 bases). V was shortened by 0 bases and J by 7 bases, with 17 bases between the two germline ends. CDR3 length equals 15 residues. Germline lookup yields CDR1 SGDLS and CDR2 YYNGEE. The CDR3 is CASSVEVGATSEQYF. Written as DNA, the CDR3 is TGTGCCAGCAGCGTAGAAGTGGGAGCCACTAGTGAGCAGTACTTC.

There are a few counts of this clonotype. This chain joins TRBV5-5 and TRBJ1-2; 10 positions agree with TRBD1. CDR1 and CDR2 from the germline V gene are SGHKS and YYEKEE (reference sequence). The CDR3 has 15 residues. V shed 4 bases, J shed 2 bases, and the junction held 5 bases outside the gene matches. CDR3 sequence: CASSVAGQGNYGYTF. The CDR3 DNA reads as TGTGCCAGCAGCGTAGCGGGACAGGGGAACTATGGCTACACCTTC. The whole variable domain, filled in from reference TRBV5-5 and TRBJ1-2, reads DAGVTQSPTHLIKTRGQQVTLRCSPISGHKSVSWYQQVLGQGPQFIFQYYEKEERGRGNFPDRFSARQFPNYSSELNVNALLLGDSALYLCASSVAGQGNYGYTFGSGTRLTVV.

The CDR3, as DNA: TGCGCCAGCCAGGGTGCCCGGGTTGGGAGAGAGACCCAGTACTTC. This codes for CASQGARVGRETQYF. This chain joins TRBV5-1 and TRBJ2-5; the D gene could be TRBD1 or TRBD2 (5 bases each). The CDR3 loop spans 15 amino acids. Germline values: CDR1 SGHRS, CDR2 YFSETQ. The V and J ends lost 7 bases and 4 bases respectively, with 20 bases between them.

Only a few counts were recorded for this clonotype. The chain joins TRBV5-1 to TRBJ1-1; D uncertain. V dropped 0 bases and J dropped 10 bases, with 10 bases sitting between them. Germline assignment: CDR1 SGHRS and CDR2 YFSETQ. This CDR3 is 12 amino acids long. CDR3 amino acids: CASSLEPPPAFF. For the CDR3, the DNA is TGCGCCAGCAGCTTGGAACCGCCGCCAGCTTTCTTT.

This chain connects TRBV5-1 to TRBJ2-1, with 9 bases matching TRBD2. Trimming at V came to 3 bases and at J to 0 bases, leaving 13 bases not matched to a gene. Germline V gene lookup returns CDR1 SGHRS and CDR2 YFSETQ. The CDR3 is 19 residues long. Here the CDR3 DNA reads TGCGCCAGCAGCTACCCGACTAGCGGCCCGTGGAGCTCCTACAATGAGCAGTTCTTC. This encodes CASSYPTSGPWSSYNEQFF.

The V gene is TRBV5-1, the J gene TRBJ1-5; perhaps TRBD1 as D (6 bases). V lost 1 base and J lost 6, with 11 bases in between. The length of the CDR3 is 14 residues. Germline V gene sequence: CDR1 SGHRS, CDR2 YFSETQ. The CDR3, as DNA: TGCGCCAGCAGCTTGAGGCAGGGGAGTCAGCCCCAGCATTTT. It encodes CASSLRQGSQPQHF. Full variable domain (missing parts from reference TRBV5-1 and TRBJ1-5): KAGVTQTPRYLIKTRGQQVTLSCSPISGHRSVSWYQQTPGQGLQFLFEYFSETQRNKGNFPGRFSGRQFSNSRSEMNVSTLELGDSALYLCASSLRQGSQPQHFGDGTRLSIL.

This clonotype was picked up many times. Here the CDR3 reads CASSVMGDTGELFF. CDR3 coding DNA: TGTGCCAGCAGCGTCATGGGGGACACCGGGGAGCTGTTTTTT. V and J are TRBV9 and TRBJ2-2, with D tentatively TRBD1 or TRBD2 (5 bases each). CDR1 and CDR2 from the germline V gene are SGDLS and YYNGEE. This CDR3 is 14 amino acids long. Trimming removed 2 bases from V and 3 bases from J, with 8 bases in between.

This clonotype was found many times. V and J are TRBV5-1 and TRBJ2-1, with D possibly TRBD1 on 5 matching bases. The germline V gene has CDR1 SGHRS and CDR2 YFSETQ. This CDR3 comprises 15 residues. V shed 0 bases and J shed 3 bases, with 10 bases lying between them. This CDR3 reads CASSLEGPRYNEQFF. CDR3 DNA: TGCGCCAGCAGCTTGGAGGGGCCCCGCTACAATGAGCAGTTCTTC.

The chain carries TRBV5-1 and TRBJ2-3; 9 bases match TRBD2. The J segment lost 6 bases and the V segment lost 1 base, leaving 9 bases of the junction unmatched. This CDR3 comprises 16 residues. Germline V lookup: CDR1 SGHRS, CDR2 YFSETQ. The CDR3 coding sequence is TGCGCCAGCAGCTTGTCCCTAGCGGGGTTTAAGGATACGCAGTATTTT. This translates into CASSLSLAGFKDTQYF.

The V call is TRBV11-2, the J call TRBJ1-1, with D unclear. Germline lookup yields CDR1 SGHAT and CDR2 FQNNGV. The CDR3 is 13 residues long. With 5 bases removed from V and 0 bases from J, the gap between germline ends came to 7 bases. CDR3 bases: TGTGCCAGCAGCCGCAGCCTGAACACTGAAGCTTTCTTT. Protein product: CASSRSLNTEAFF.

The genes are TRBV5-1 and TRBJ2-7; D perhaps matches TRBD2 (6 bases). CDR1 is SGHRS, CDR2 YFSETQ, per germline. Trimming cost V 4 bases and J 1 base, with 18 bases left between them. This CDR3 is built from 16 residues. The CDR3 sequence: CASSLPTSPSSYEQYF. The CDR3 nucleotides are TGCGCCAGCAGCCTACCTACTAGCCCGAGTTCCTACGAGCAGTACTTC.

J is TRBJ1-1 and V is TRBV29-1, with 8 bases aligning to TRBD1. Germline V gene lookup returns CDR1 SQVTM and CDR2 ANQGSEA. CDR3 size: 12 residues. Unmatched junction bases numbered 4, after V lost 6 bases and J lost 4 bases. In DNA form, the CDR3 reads TGCAGCGTGGACAGGGAAATCACTGAAGCTTTCTTT. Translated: CSVDREITEAFF.

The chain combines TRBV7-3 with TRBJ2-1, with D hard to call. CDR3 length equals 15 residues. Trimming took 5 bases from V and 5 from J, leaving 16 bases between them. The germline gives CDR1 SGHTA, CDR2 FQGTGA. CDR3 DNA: TGTGCCAGCAGCCCCGGGCGGCGGCTAGACAATGAGCAGTTCTTC. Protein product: CASSPGRRLDNEQFF.

In DNA form, the CDR3 reads TGTGCCAGCAGCGTAGCTTCCGTGATCAATGAGCAGTTCTTC. The encoded protein is CASSVASVINEQFF. The V and J genes are TRBV9 and TRBJ2-1; D not resolved. The CDR3 covers 14 residues. Trimming cost V 0 bases and J 6 bases, with 10 bases left between them. Germline values: CDR1 SGDLS, CDR2 YYNGEE.

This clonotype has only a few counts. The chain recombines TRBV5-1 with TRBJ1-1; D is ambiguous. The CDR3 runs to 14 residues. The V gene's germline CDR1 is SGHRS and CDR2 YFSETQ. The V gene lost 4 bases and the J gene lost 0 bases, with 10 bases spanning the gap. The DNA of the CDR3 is TGCGCCAGCAGCGGTCTAGGTTTGAACACTGAAGCTTTCTTT. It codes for CASSGLGLNTEAFF.

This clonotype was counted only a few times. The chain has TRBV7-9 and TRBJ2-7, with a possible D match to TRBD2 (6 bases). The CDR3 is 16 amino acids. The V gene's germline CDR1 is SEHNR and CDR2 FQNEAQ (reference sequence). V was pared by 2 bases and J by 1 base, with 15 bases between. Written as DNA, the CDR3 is TGTGCCAGCAGCTTAAGATCGTACCGGGGGTCCTACGAGCAGTACTTC. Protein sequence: CASSLRSYRGSYEQYF.

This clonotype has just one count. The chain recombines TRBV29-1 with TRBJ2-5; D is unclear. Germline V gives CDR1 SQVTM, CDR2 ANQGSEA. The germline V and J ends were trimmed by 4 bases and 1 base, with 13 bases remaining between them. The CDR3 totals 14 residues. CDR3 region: CSVGLPSAQETQYF. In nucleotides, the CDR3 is TGCAGCGTTGGGCTTCCAAGTGCCCAAGAGACCCAGTACTTC.

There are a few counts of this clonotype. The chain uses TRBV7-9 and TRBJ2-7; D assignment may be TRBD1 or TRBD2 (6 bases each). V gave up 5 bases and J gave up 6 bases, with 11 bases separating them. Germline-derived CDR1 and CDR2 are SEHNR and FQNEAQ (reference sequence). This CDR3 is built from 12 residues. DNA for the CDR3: TGTGCCAGCAGCCCCGAGGGGGGCGAGCAGTACTTC. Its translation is CASSPEGGEQYF.

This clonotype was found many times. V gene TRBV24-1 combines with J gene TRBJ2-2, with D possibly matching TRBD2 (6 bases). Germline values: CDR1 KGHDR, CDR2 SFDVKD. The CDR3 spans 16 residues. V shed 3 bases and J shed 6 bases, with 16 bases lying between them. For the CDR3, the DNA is TGTGCCACCAGTGATCCCGGGACTGGGGAGGCCGGGGAGCTGTTTTTT. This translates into CATSDPGTGEAGELFF.

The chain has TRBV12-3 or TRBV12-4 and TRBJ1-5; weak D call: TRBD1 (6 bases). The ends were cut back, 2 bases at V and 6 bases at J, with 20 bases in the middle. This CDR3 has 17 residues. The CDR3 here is CASSLYLRGGRSQPQHF. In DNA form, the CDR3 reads TGTGCCAGCAGTTTATATCTGAGGGGGGGCCGGAGTCAGCCCCAGCATTTT.

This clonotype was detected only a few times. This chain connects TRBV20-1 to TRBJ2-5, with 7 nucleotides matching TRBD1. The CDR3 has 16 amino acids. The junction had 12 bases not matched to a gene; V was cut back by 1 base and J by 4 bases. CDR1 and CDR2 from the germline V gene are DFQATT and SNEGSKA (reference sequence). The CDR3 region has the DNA TGCAGTGCTAGAGTGAGGACAGAGGGGGCACTAGAGACCCAGTACTTC. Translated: CSARVRTEGALETQYF.

CDR3 loop: CSASPLGRSGTGGYEQYF. The CDR3 coding sequence is TGCAGTGCTAGTCCCCTCGGCCGTTCCGGGACAGGGGGCTACGAGCAGTACTTC. This chain uses TRBV20-1 with TRBJ2-7; 11 bases fit TRBD1. The germline gives CDR1 DFQATT, CDR2 SNEGSKA (reference sequence). V trimming: 3 bases; J trimming: 3 bases; junction bases outside the gene matches: 16. The CDR3 has 18 residues.

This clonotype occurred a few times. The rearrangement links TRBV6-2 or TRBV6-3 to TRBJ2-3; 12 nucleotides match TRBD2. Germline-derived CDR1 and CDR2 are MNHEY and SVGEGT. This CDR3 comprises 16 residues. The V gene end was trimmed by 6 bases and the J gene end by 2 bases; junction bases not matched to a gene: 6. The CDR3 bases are TGTGCCAGCAGCTCCGGACTAGCGGGATTCACAGATACGCAGTATTTT. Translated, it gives CASSSGLAGFTDTQYF.

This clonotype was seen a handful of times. CDR3 protein: CASSKTALGTGEKLFF. CDR3 nucleotides: TGCGCCAGCAGCAAAACAGCGTTGGGTACTGGGGAAAAACTGTTTTTT. The rearrangement uses TRBV4-1 and TRBJ1-4; D remains unclear. Germline V CDR1 and CDR2: MGHRA, YSYEKL. The CDR3 is 16 amino acids. V was trimmed by 5 bases and J by 8 bases, leaving 21 bases between them.

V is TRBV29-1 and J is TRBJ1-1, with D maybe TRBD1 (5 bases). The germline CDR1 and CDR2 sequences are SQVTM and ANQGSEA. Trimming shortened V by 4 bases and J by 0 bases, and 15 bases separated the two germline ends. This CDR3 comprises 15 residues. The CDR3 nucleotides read TGCAGCGTTGTGGGCAGGGTTTTAATGAACACTGAAGCTTTCTTT. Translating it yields CSVVGRVLMNTEAFF.